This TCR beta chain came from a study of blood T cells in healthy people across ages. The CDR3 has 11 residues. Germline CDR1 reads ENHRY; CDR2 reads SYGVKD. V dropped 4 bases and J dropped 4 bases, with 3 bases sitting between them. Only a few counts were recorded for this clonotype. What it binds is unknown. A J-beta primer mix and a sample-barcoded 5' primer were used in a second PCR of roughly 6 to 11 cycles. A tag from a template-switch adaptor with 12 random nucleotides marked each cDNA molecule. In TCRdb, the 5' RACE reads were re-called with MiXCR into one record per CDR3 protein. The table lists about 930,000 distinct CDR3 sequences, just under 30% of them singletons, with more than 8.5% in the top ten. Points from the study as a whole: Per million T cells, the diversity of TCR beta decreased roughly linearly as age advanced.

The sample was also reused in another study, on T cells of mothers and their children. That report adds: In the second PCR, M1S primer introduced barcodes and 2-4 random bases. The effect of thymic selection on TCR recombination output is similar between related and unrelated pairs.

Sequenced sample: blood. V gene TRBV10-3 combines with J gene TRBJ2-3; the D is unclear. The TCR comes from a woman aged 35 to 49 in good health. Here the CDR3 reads CAISGADTQYF. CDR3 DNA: TGTGCCATCAGTGGAGCAGATACGCAGTATTTT.